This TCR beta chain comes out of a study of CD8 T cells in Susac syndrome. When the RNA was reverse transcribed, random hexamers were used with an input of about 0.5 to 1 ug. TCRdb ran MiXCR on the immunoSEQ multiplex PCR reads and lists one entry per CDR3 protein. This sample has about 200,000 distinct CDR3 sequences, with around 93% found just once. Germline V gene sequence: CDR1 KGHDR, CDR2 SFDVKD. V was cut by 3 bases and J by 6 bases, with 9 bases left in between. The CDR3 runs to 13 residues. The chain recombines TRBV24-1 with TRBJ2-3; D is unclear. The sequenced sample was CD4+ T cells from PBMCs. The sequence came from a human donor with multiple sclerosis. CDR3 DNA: TGTGCCACCAGTGATCCGGATCGGGATACGCAGTATTTT. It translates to CATSDPDRDTQYF.